Here is one T cell receptor beta chain with its context. This CDR3 contains 11 residues. Trimming pared 0 bases from V and 6 bases from J, leaving 3 bases between. Germline V CDR1 and CDR2: GTSNPN, SVGIG (reference sequence). Negatively enriched CD4+ T cells were divided by CD45RA into naive and memory. The assay was immunoSEQ multiplex PCR, and TCRdb's table has in-frame clones only and misses some. This sample has approximately 1.5 million clones; 95% to 99% occur once, and the top ten carry about 0.42%. This entry belongs to a study of shared clonotypes between healthy human individuals. This chain links TRBV30 with TRBJ1-3; D is ambiguous. This receptor was obtained from a man younger than 45 in good health. The sequencing sample was made of naive CD4+ T cells sorted from blood. Subset in this sample: CD45RA+ positively selected. The CDR3 protein is CAWSVENTIYF. In DNA, the CDR3 is TGTGCCTGGAGTGTAGAAAACACCATATATTTT.